This T cell receptor (beta chain) was sequenced for a study of blood T cell repertoires in COVID-19. Study-level background: Italy, Spain and the United States were the sources of the convalescent and acute COVID-19 samples. PBMCs, B-cell-depleted T cells, or T cells were the source of the cDNA or gDNA that made up the material.

Data came from immunoSEQ multiplex PCR; TCRdb stores just in-frame clones and leaves some out. The data contain approximately 50,000 clones, around 93% of them singletons. The ends were cut back, 0 bases at V and 3 bases at J, with 14 bases in the middle. Germline V gives CDR1 KGHSH, CDR2 LQKENI. The CDR3 is 16 amino acids. This sequence was found in a man in his fifties or sixties with active COVID-19. The chain is built from TRBV18 and TRBJ1-2, with TRBD1 as a possible D gene (6 bases). The sequencing sample was made of peripheral blood. The CDR3 spells CASSPPDKTGYYGYTF. Written as DNA, the CDR3 is TGTGCCAGCTCACCACCCGACAAAACAGGGTACTATGGCTACACCTTC.